Each of the 14 T cell receptor beta chains below was sequenced from the same sample in a study of tumor-infiltrating lymphocytes in primary liver carcinoma. Starting from roughly 0.5 ug of total RNA, TCR beta cDNA was produced with a primer in the constant region. For TCR beta, libraries were produced by three nested multiplex PCR rounds using slightly modified ARM-PCR. Forward primers for TRBV1-TRBV30 and a C-beta reverse primer served the first two PCR rounds, at around 9 cycles each. Each CDR3 protein is one row after TCRdb ran MiXCR on the multiplex PCR reads. The repertoire has about 330,000 distinct CDR3 sequences, about 65% of them found once; the top ten carry about 6.5%. Out of unsorted whole blood came the blood RNA, and germline DNA was extracted as well. Material for sequencing was peripheral blood. The receptors derive from a man in his forties with primary liver carcinoma and hepatitis B virus infection.

The genes are TRBV11-2 and TRBJ1-4; no definite D call. V lost 0 bases to trimming and J lost 7 bases, with 9 bases between them. Germline CDR1 and CDR2: SGHAT and FQNNGV. The CDR3 is 14 amino acids. This chain's CDR3 is CASSLDVLSEKLFF. CDR3 in DNA: TGTGCCAGCAGCTTAGATGTCCTTAGTGAAAAACTGTTTTTT.

Comment on this clonotype: At one boundary the junction diverges from the germline segment, which might be a read error. The V call is TRBV29-1, the J call TRBJ1-1; 11 bases align to TRBD1. Germline V gene data show CDR1 as SQVTM and CDR2 as ANQGSEA. The CDR3 runs to 14 residues. Here the CDR3 reads CSVRTGGVDTEAFF. CDR3 sequence (DNA): TGCAGCGTTAGGACAGGGGGCGTGGACACTGAGGCTTTCTTT.

Of note for this clonotype: As the CDR3 is not closed by the conserved phenylalanine or tryptophan, this likely results from a read error. The genes are TRBV4-3 and TRBJ2-7; maybe TRBD1 (6 bases). The germline V gene encodes CDR1 LGHNA and CDR2 YSLEER. This CDR3 has 15 residues. The CDR3 DNA is TGCGCCAGCAGCCAAGATCAGACAGGTCGTTACGAACAGTACCTC. Its protein is CASSQDQTGRYEQYL.

A remark on this clonotype: This may come from a read error, since a much larger clone is one base off. V gene TRBV11-2 combines with J gene TRBJ2-7; possible D gene TRBD2, 6 bases. The germline V and J ends were trimmed by 2 bases and 9 bases, with 20 bases remaining between them. CDR1 and CDR2 (germline): SGHAT, FQNNGV. The CDR3 is 15 residues long. CDR3: CASSLCGTAPHGQYF. The CDR3 DNA follows: TGTGCCAGCAGCTTATGCGGGACGGCCCCCCACGGGCAGTACTTC.

Turning to this clonotype: The final CDR3 position lacks the conserved phenylalanine or tryptophan, pointing to a likely read error. V is TRBV12-3 or TRBV12-4 and J is TRBJ2-2; D is uncertain. V shed 6 bases and J shed 3 bases, with 11 bases lying between them. The CDR3 sequence is 14 residues long. The CDR3 spells CASRGTGHTGELFS. CDR3 in DNA: TGTGCCAGCAGGGGAACTGGCCACACCGGGGAGCTGTTTTCT.

This clonotype has a handful of counts. The chain employs TRBV28 and TRBJ2-3; 8 bases match TRBD1. From germline, CDR1 is MDHEN and CDR2 SYDVKM. This CDR3 has 15 residues. The V segment lost 2 bases and the J segment 1 base; nucleotides outside the gene matches: 2. The CDR3 region is CASSLGGQGTDTQYF. For the CDR3, the DNA is TGTGCCAGCAGTTTAGGGGGACAGGGCACAGATACGCAGTATTTT.

This chain connects TRBV28 to TRBJ1-6; D may be TRBD1 (6 bases). V lost 3 bases, J lost 8 bases, and 11 bases lay in between. Per germline, CDR1 MDHEN and CDR2 SYDVKM. The CDR3 spans 14 residues. CDR3 sequence (DNA): TGTGCCAGCAGTTTTTTCAGGGGCGATTCACCCCTCCACTTT. Residues: CASSFFRGDSPLHF.

As concerns this clonotype: This may stem from a read error, because a much larger clone lies one nucleotide away. V and J are TRBV13 and TRBJ2-1; the D gene could be TRBD1 or TRBD2 (5 bases each). CDR3 size: 14 residues. The germline CDR1 and CDR2 sequences are PRHDT and FYEKMQ (reference sequence). CDR3 sequence: CASSSRLRGHDQFF. As DNA, the CDR3 is TGTGCCAGCAGCTCTCGCCTTCGGGGCCATGACCAGTTCTTC.

Comment on this clonotype: The junction does not match germline at one end; this may be a read error. The J gene is TRBJ2-7, the V gene TRBV11-1; either TRBD1 or TRBD2 may fit D (5 bases each). Germline V gene data show CDR1 as SGHAT and CDR2 as FQDESV (reference sequence). The CDR3 has 14 residues. CDR3 DNA: TGTGCCAGCAGCTTCAGAGGGGTGCGGTACAAGCAGAACTTC. Translation: CASSFRGVRYKQNF.

For this clonotype: A much larger clonotype is one base distant, so this may be a read error. The chain has TRBV6-5 and TRBJ2-7; tentative D call: TRBD2 (5 bases). Germline V CDR1 and CDR2: MNHEY, SVGAGI. The CDR3 covers 17 residues. The CDR3 nucleotides are TGTGCCACCAGTTACTCGAGACCGGGAATAAGCTCCTACGAGCAGTACTTC. It codes for CATSYSRPGISSYEQYF.

For this clonotype: One junction end disagrees with the germline gene, perhaps due to a read error. V gene TRBV11-2 combines with J gene TRBJ1-5, with TRBD1 as a possible D gene (5 bases). This CDR3 contains 15 residues. CDR1 SGHAT and CDR2 FQNNGV come from the germline V gene. CDR3 sequence (DNA): TGTGTCAGCAGCTTAGGAGGGGCGGGGGATCAGTCCCAGCATTTT. This translates into CVSSLGGAGDQSQHF. The full variable domain, its missing parts supplied by reference TRBV11-2 and TRBJ1-5, is EAGVAQSPRYKIIEKRQSVAFWCNPISGHATLYWYQQILGQGPKLLIQFQNNGVVDDSQLPKDRFSAERLKGVDSTLKIQPAKLEDSAVYLCVSSLGGAGDQSQHFGDGTRLSIL.

Points on this clonotype: This likely comes from a read error, as the CDR3 has no conserved phenylalanine or tryptophan at its end. The chain joins TRBV11-1 to TRBJ2-1; no definite D call. This CDR3 has 11 residues. Per germline, CDR1 SGHAT and CDR2 FQDESV (reference sequence). CDR3 sequence (DNA): TGTGTCAGCAGCTTAGCTGGGGAGCAGTTCTAC. It specifies CVSSLAGEQFY.

Details on this clonotype: Germline is not matched at one junction end, which may reflect a read error. The chain couples TRBV6-4 to TRBJ1-6, with D unresolved. Germline V gene lookup returns CDR1 MRHNA and CDR2 SNTAGT. This CDR3 comprises 16 residues. The CDR3 coding sequence is TGTGCCAACAGTGACCCGACTACGGGTGCGGATTCACCCCTCCACTTT. It specifies CANSDPTTGADSPLHF.

Of note for this clonotype: A read error may account for a junction end that differs from germline. CDR3 region: CTISYSAGGPDTQYF. CDR3 nucleotide sequence: TGTACCATCAGTTATTCAGCGGGAGGGCCAGATACGCAGTATTTT. This chain uses TRBV10-3 with TRBJ2-3, with 10 bases matching TRBD2. CDR1 and CDR2 (germline): ENHRY, SYGVKD. This CDR3 is 15 amino acids long.